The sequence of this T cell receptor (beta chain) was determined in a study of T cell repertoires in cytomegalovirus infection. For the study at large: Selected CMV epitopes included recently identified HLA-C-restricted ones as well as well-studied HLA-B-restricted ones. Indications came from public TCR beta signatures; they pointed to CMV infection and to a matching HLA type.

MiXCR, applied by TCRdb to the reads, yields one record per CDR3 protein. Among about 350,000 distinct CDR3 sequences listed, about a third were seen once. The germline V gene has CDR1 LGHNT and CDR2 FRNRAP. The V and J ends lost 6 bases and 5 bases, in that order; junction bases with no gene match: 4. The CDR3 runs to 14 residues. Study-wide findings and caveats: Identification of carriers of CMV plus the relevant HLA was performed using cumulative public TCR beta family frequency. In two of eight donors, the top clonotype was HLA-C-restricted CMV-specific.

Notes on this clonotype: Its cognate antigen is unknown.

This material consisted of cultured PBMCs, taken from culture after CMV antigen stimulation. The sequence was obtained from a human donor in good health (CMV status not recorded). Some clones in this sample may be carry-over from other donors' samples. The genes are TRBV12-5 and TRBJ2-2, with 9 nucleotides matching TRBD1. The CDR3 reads CASGGGTGTGELFF. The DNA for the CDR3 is TGTGCTAGTGGAGGCGGGACAGGGACCGGGGAGCTGTTTTTT. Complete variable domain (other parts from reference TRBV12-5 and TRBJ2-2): DARVTQTPRHKVTEMGQEVTMRCQPILGHNTVFWYRQTMMQGLELLAYFRNRAPLDDSGMPKDRFSAEMPDATLATLKIQPSEPRDSAVYFCASGGGTGTGELFFGEGSRLTVL.